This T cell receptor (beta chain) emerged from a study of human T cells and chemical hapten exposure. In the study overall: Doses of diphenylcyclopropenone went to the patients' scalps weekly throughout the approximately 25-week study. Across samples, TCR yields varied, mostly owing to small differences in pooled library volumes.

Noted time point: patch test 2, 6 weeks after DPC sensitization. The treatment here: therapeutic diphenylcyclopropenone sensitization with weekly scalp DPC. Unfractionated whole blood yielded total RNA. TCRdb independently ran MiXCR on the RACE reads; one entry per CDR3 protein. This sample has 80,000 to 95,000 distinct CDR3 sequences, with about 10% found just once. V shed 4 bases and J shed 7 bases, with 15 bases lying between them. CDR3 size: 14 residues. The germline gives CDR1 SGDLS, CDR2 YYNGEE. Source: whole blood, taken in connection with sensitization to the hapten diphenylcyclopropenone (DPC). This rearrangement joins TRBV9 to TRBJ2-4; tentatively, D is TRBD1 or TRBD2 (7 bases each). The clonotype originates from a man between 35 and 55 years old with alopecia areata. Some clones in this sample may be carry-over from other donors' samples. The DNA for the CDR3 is TGTGCCAGCAGCCCTCAGGGGGAGGGGAACATTCAGTACTTC. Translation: CASSPQGEGNIQYF.